The clone carrying this T cell receptor beta chain was observed a few times. Its antigen is unidentified. The sample is drawn from a study of T cell repertoires in cytomegalovirus infection. Study at large: CMV epitopes in the study were HLA-C-restricted (recently identified) and HLA-B-restricted (well studied). Signatures in public TCR beta sequences pointed to both CMV infection and matching HLA type.

Study-wide findings and caveats: Cumulative frequency (of public TCR beta family members) identified carriers of CMV plus the relevant HLA. The ex vivo response showed dominance by HLA-C-restricted CMV-specific TCR beta clonotypes.

Trimming took off 5 bases at V and 7 bases at J, with 15 bases between the two ends. Germline V gives CDR1 SEHNR, CDR2 FQNEAQ (reference sequence). The CDR3 runs 14 residues. MiXCR, run by TCRdb on the reads, gives a single entry per CDR3 protein. In the table there are 900,000 to 950,000 distinct CDR3 sequences, approximately 33% of which are singletons. The source is a human donor in good health (CMV status not recorded). Some clones in this sample may be carry-over from other donors' samples. Sequencing used cultured CD8+ T cells from PBMCs, obtained from culture after CMV antigen stimulation. The chain carries TRBV7-9 and TRBJ2-1, with D possibly TRBD1 on 7 matching bases. CDR3 sequence reads: CASSPDRAGNEQFF. CDR3 bases: TGTGCCAGCAGCCCAGACAGGGCGGGGAATGAGCAGTTCTTC.